A single sample gave rise to the 10 T cell receptor beta chains below, sequenced in a study of a mutant IDH1 vaccine in newly diagnosed glioma. Sequencing used immunoSEQ multiplex PCR; TCRdb keeps in-frame clones, though not all of them. This table holds about 68,000 clones, about four fifths found once. Specified time point: baseline, week 1 (first vaccination visit). As for treatment: pre-vaccination baseline after standard-of-care therapy. The starting material was PBMCs, obtained from a glioma patient treated with radiotherapy, temozolomide or both. Every receptor here comes from a man between 50 and 59 years old with glioma.

The chain uses TRBV25-1 and TRBJ1-4; TRBD1 matches at 7 bases. V dropped 3 bases and J dropped 0; count of bases not matched to a gene: 4. The CDR3 runs to 16 residues. Per germline, CDR1 MGHDK and CDR2 SYGVNS. The CDR3 DNA follows: TGTGCCAGCAGTGACGACAGGGTTGCAACTAATGAAAAACTGTTTTTT. It translates to CASSDDRVATNEKLFF.

The rearrangement links TRBV2 to TRBJ2-7; D unresolved. This CDR3 spans 14 amino acids. Per the germline V gene, CDR1 is SNHLY and CDR2 is FYNNEI. V dropped 1 base and J dropped 0 bases, with 7 bases sitting between them. Here the CDR3 DNA reads TGTGCCAGCAGTGAAGTCCGTAGCTCCTACGAGCAGTACTTC. Translated: CASSEVRSSYEQYF.

V usage is TRBV29-1 and J usage is TRBJ2-2, with 7 bases aligning to TRBD1. In germline, CDR1 is SQVTM, CDR2 ANQGSEA. The CDR3 spans 13 residues. V lost 8 bases, J lost 1 base, and 4 bases stayed unmatched. In nucleotides, the CDR3 is TGCAGCTCGAGACAGGGGAACACCGGGGAGCTGTTTTTT. It specifies CSSRQGNTGELFF.

This clone was recorded once. The V gene is TRBV19, the J gene TRBJ2-5; a weak D match, TRBD1 (5 bases). V lost 3 bases and J lost 4, with 6 bases in between. The germline V gene has CDR1 LNHDA and CDR2 SQIVND (reference sequence). The CDR3 runs 12 residues. The CDR3 nucleotides read TGTGCCAGTAGTATCCAGGGAGAGACCCAGTACTTC. Encoded protein: CASSIQGETQYF. The full variable domain, rest sourced from reference TRBV19 and TRBJ2-5, is DGGITQSPKYLFRKEGQNVTLSCEQNLNHDAMYWYRQDPGQGLRLIYYSQIVNDFQKGDIAEGYSVSREKKESFPLTVTSAQKNPTAFYLCASSIQGETQYFGPGTRLLVL.

V is TRBV4-1 and J is TRBJ1-2, with a possible D match to TRBD1 (5 bases). Germline-derived CDR1 and CDR2 are MGHRA and YSYEKL. With 2 bases removed from V and 6 bases from J, the gap between germline ends came to 13 bases. The CDR3 sequence is 14 residues long. CDR3 sequence reads: CASSQNTGTDGYTF. The CDR3 bases are TGCGCCAGCAGCCAAAACACAGGAACAGATGGCTACACCTTC.

CDR3 nucleotides: TGTGCCATCAAGAGGACTAGCACCACCGGGGAGCTGTTTTTT. It specifies CAIKRTSTTGELFF. The chain couples TRBV10-3 to TRBJ2-2, with TRBD2 matching 8 bases. This CDR3 contains 14 residues. V shed 7 bases and J 4 bases; nucleotides not matched to a gene: 5. Germline-derived CDR1 and CDR2 are ENHRY and SYGVKD.

The chain combines TRBV7-8 with TRBJ2-7; 8 bases fit TRBD1. J lost 8 bases, V lost 4 bases, and 4 bases had no gene match. The CDR3 totals 12 residues. CDR1 and CDR2 from the germline V gene are SGHVS and FQNEAQ. The CDR3 DNA sequence: TGTGCCAGCAGCTCGGGACAGGCGCAGCAGTACTTC. It translates to CASSSGQAQQYF.

This clone occurred once. This chain uses TRBV7-2 with TRBJ2-1; D is undetermined. Germline V gene data show CDR1 as SGHTA and CDR2 as FQGNSA. V lost 5 bases and J 9 bases, leaving 8 bases between the germline ends. The CDR3 consists of 11 residues. The CDR3 sequence is CASSPHIEQFF. The CDR3 nucleotides are TGTGCCAGCAGCCCTCACATTGAGCAGTTCTTC.

V is TRBV7-3 and J is TRBJ2-4; tentative D call: TRBD1 (7 bases). The CDR3 spans 14 residues. Germline CDR1 reads SGHTA; CDR2 reads FQGTGA. Trimming took off 6 bases at V and 6 bases at J, with 15 bases between the two ends. The chain's CDR3 is CASSGRGVGNIQYF. CDR3 sequence (DNA): TGTGCCAGCAGTGGCAGGGGGGTAGGAAACATTCAGTACTTC.

V usage is TRBV15 and J usage is TRBJ1-4, with a tentative D call TRBD1 (6 bases). Germline V gene lookup returns CDR1 LNHNV and CDR2 YYDKDF (reference sequence). Deletions cut 0 bases from V and 8 bases from J, with 7 bases between. CDR3 length: 13 amino acids. The CDR3 spells CATSRDQGEKLFF. In DNA form, the CDR3 reads TGTGCCACCAGCAGAGATCAGGGGGAAAAACTGTTTTTT. Full variable domain (rest looked up from reference TRBV15 and TRBJ1-4): DAMVIQNPRYQVTQFGKPVTLSCSQTLNHNVMYWYQQKSSQAPKLLFHYYDKDFNNEADTPDNFQSRRPNTSFCFLDIRSPGLGDTAMYLCATSRDQGEKLFFGSGTQLSVL.